This entry lists 13 T cell receptor beta chains sequenced from one sample in a study of identical twins. TCRdb used MiXCR to reprocess the 5' RACE reads, holding one entry per CDR3 protein. The sample lists about 900,000 distinct CDR3 sequences; roughly an eighth were seen once. These records were also assigned to another study, of yellow fever vaccine responses in identical twins.

Specimen: PBMCs. The receptors here all came from a woman aged 18-30 years in good health.

The chain couples TRBV7-7 to TRBJ2-3; TRBD1 matches 10 bases. V shed 5 bases and J 4 bases; nucleotides not matched to a gene: 3. The CDR3 runs 14 residues. Germline V CDR1 and CDR2: SSHAT, FNYEAQ (reference sequence). The CDR3 here is CASSKGTGADTQYF. The CDR3 DNA is TGTGCCAGCAGCAAAGGGACAGGGGCAGATACGCAGTATTTT. Combining the CDR3 with reference TRBV7-7 and TRBJ2-3 gives the whole variable domain GAGVSQSPRYKVTKRGQDVTLRCDPISSHATLYWYQQALGQGPEFLTYFNYEAQPDKSGLPSDRFSAERPEGSISTLTIQRTEQRDSAMYRCASSKGTGADTQYFGPGTRLTVL.

This clonotype was observed a handful of times. The chain employs TRBV20-1 and TRBJ2-5, with a tentative D call TRBD2 (5 bases). The germline gives CDR1 DFQATT, CDR2 SNEGSKA (reference sequence). Trimming shortened V by 1 base and J by 5 bases, and 8 bases separated the two germline ends. CDR3 size: 12 residues. CDR3 bases: TGCAGTGCTAGAGGGGTAGCGGAGACCCAGTACTTC. Amino acid sequence: CSARGVAETQYF.

The chain links TRBV10-3 to TRBJ2-1; 8 bases line up with TRBD1. The V and J ends lost 8 bases and 5 bases, in that order; junction bases with no gene match: 5. Germline lookup yields CDR1 ENHRY and CDR2 SYGVKD. This CDR3 region has 13 residues. The CDR3 DNA reads as TGTGCCATCTCGGGACAGGTCCACAATGAGCAGTTCTTC. Protein sequence: CAISGQVHNEQFF.

The chain carries TRBV4-2 and TRBJ2-3; TRBD2 matches at 7 bases. The CDR3 runs to 15 residues. V lost 0 bases to trimming and J lost 4 bases; unmatched junction nucleotides: 4. Germline lookup yields CDR1 LGHNA and CDR2 YNFKEQ. The CDR3 protein is CASSQDRTRADTQYF. The CDR3 DNA is TGTGCCAGCAGCCAAGATCGGACTAGAGCAGATACGCAGTATTTT.

CDR3 coding DNA: TGCGCCAGCAGCCAAGACGGGGGTGTTCAGCCCCAGCATTTT. Translating gives CASSQDGGVQPQHF. The rearrangement links TRBV4-1 to TRBJ1-5, with D maybe TRBD1 (5 bases). This CDR3 has 14 amino acids. Trimming shortened V by 0 bases and J by 6 bases, and 9 bases separated the two germline ends. The V gene's germline CDR1 is MGHRA and CDR2 YSYEKL.

This clonotype was recorded a few times. This chain connects TRBV10-3 to TRBJ2-7; 10 positions match TRBD1. The trim removed 4 bases at V and 5 bases at J, leaving 11 bases unmatched. The germline V gene encodes CDR1 ENHRY and CDR2 SYGVKD. This CDR3 region has 16 residues. The CDR3 DNA reads as TGTGCCATCAGTGGCTCATCCCGGGACAGGGGTAACGAGCAGTACTTC. This codes for CAISGSSRDRGNEQYF.

This clonotype was observed a few times. The V gene is TRBV12-3 or TRBV12-4, the J gene TRBJ2-6; D possibly corresponds to TRBD1 (5 bases). V shed 8 bases and J shed 3 bases, with 11 bases lying between them. The CDR3 has 14 amino acids. CDR3 sequence (DNA): TGTGCCAGCCTCCAGGGTTTTGGGGCCAACGTCCTGACTTTC. Amino acid sequence: CASLQGFGANVLTF.

The chain carries TRBV20-1 and TRBJ2-5, with a weak D call TRBD2 (5 bases). V was shortened by 6 bases and J by 3 bases, with 14 bases between the two germline ends. There are 13 residues in the CDR3. The germline gives CDR1 DFQATT, CDR2 SNEGSKA (reference sequence). The CDR3 region is CSAFTPGKETQYF. CDR3 DNA: TGCAGTGCCTTTACCCCGGGGAAAGAGACCCAGTACTTC.

This clonotype was found many times. V and J are TRBV12-3 or TRBV12-4 and TRBJ1-1; 9 bases align to TRBD1. V shed 7 bases, J shed 3 bases, and the junction held 9 bases outside the gene matches. The CDR3 length is 15 residues. The DNA of the CDR3 is TGTGCCAGCACCCTGGGGACAGGGATAGACACTGAAGCTTTCTTT. This encodes CASTLGTGIDTEAFF.

This clonotype was seen a handful of times. V gene TRBV20-1 combines with J gene TRBJ2-5; 8 nucleotides line up with TRBD2. With V trimmed by 4 bases and J by 2 bases, 3 bases remained unmatched. Germline CDR1 and CDR2: DFQATT and SNEGSKA (reference sequence). The CDR3 runs to 13 residues. CDR3: CSATGRAQETQYF. The DNA of the CDR3 is TGCAGTGCTACCGGGAGGGCGCAAGAGACCCAGTACTTC.

This clonotype was counted ten times or more. This chain connects TRBV12-3 or TRBV12-4 to TRBJ1-2, with D unresolved. The V and J ends lost 4 bases and 4 bases respectively, with 10 bases between them. This CDR3 comprises 13 residues. The CDR3 spells CASSSTTRYGYTF. The CDR3 nucleotides are TGTGCCAGCAGTTCCACAACCCGCTATGGCTACACCTTC.

This clonotype was found a few times. The chain employs TRBV7-8 and TRBJ2-3; D unclear. The CDR3 is 18 residues long. Trimming stripped 2 bases from V and 0 bases from J, with 18 bases between. CDR1 is SGHVS, CDR2 FQNEAQ, per germline. The CDR3 protein is CASSLYLPTGRSTDTQYF. Written as DNA, the CDR3 is TGTGCCAGCAGCTTATACCTCCCTACGGGCCGAAGCACAGATACGCAGTATTTT.

The chain is built from TRBV20-1 and TRBJ2-5; TRBD2 might be the D (6 bases). V dropped 1 base and J dropped 5 bases, with 17 bases sitting between them. The CDR3 extends over 15 amino acids. Per the germline V gene, CDR1 is DFQATT and CDR2 is SNEGSKA (reference sequence). The CDR3 region has the DNA TGCAGTGCTAGAGGCGCGGGATGGGCGGGTGAGACCCAGTACTTC. Translating it yields CSARGAGWAGETQYF.